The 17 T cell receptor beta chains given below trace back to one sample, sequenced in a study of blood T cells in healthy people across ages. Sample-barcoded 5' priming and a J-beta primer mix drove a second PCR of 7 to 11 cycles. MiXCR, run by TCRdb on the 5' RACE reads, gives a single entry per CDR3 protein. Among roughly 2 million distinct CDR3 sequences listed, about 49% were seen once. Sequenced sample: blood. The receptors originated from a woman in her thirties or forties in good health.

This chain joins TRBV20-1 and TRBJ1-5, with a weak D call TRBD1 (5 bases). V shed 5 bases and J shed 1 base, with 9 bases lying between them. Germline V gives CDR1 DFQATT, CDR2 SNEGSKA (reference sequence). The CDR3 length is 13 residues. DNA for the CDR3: TGCAGTGCTGAGACAGAGAGCAATCAGCCCCAGCATTTT. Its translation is CSAETESNQPQHF.

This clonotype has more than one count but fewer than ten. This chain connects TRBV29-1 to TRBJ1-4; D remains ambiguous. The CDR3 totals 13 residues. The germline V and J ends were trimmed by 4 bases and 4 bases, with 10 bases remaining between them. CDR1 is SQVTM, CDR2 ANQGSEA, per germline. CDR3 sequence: CSVAPRLNEKLFF. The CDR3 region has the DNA TGCAGCGTTGCTCCGCGCCTTAATGAAAAACTGTTTTTT. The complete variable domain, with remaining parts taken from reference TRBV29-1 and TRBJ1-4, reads SAVISQKPSRDICQRGTSLTIQCQVDSQVTMMFWYRQQPGQSLTLIATANQGSEATYESGFVIDKFPISRPNLTFSTLTVSNMSPEDSSIYLCSVAPRLNEKLFFGSGTQLSVL.

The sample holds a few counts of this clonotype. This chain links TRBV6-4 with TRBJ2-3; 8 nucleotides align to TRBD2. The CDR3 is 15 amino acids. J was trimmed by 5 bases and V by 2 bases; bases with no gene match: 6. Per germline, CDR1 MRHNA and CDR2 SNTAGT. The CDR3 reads CASSDRSGGGDTQYF. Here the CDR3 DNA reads TGTGCCAGCAGTGACCGGAGCGGGGGAGGAGATACGCAGTATTTT.

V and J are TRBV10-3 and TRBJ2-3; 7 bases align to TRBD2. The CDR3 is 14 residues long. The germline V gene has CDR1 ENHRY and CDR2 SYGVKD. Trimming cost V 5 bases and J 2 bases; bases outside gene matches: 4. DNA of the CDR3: TGTGCCATCAGTACTAGCGCCCCCACAGATACGCAGTATTTT. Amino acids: CAISTSAPTDTQYF.

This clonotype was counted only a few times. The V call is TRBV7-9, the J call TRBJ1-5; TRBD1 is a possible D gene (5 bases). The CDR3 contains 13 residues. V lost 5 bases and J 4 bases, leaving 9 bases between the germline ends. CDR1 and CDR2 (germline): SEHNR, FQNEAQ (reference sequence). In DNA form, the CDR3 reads TGTGCCAGCAGCGTGGGACTTAATCAGCCCCAGCATTTT. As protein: CASSVGLNQPQHF.

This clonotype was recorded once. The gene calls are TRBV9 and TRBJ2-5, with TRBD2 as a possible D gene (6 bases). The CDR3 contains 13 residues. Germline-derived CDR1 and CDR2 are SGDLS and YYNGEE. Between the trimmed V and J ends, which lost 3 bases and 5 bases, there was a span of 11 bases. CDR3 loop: CASSAGSWETQYF. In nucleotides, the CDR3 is TGTGCCAGCAGCGCCGGGAGCTGGGAGACCCAGTACTTC.

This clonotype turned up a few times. For the CDR3, the DNA is TGTGCCAGCAGCTTCGACAGGGGGGGGAACATTCAGTACTTC. It specifies CASSFDRGGNIQYF. The gene calls are TRBV7-2 and TRBJ2-4; 9 bases match TRBD1. The CDR3 is 14 residues long. V shed 3 bases and J 7 bases; nucleotides not matched to a gene: 4. The germline V gene encodes CDR1 SGHTA and CDR2 FQGNSA.

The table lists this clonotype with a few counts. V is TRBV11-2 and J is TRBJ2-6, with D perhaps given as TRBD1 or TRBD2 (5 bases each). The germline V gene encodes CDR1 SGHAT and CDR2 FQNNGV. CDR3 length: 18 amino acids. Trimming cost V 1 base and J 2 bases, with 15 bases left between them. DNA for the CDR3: TGTGCCAGCAGCTTAGGTCGGGGACCGGCCACTGGGGCCAACGTCCTGACTTTC. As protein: CASSLGRGPATGANVLTF.

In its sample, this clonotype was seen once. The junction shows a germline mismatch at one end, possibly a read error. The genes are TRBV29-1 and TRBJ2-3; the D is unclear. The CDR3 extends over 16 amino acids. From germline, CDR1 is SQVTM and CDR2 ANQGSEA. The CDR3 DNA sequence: TGCAGCGATGAAGGTAACCTAGGAATGTCTTCGGATACGCAGTATTTT. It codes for CSDEGNLGMSSDTQYF.

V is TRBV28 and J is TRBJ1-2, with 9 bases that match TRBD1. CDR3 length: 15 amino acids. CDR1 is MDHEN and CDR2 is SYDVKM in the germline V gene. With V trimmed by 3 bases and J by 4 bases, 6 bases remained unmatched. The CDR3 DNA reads TGTGCCAGCAGTTTGGACAGGGGTATCTCCTATGGCTACACCTTC. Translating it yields CASSLDRGISYGYTF.

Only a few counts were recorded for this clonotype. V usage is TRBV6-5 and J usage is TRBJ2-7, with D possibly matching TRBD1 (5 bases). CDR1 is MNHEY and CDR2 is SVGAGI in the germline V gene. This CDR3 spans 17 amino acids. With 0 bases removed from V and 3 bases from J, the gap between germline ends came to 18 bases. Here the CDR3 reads CASSYSASRALLYEQYF. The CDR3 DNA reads TGTGCCAGCAGTTACTCAGCAAGCAGGGCACTTCTCTACGAGCAGTACTTC.

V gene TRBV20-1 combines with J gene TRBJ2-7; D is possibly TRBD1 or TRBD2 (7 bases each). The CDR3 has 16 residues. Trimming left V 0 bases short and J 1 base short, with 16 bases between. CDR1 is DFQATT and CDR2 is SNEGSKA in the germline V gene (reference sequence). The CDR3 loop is CSARDGRQGGSYEQYF. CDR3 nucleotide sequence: TGCAGTGCTAGAGATGGGCGACAGGGAGGGTCCTACGAGCAGTACTTC.

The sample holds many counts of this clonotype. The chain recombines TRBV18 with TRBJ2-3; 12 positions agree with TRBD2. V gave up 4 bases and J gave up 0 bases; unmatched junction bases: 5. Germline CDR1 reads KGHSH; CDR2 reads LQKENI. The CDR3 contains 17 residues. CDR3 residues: CASSRGLAGISTDTQYF. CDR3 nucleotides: TGTGCCAGCTCACGTGGACTAGCGGGGATCAGCACAGATACGCAGTATTTT. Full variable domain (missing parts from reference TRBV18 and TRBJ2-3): NAGVMQNPRHLVRRRGQEARLRCSPMKGHSHVYWYRQLPEEGLKFMVYLQKENIIDESGMPKERFSAEFPKEGPSILRIQQVVRGDSAAYFCASSRGLAGISTDTQYFGPGTRLTVL.

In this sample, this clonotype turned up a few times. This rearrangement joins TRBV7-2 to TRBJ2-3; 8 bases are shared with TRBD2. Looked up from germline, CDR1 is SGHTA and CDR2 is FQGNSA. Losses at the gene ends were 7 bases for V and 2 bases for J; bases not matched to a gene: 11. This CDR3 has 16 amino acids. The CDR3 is CASTQGSGIFTDTQYF. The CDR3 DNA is TGTGCCAGCACCCAGGGTAGCGGGATTTTCACAGATACGCAGTATTTT.

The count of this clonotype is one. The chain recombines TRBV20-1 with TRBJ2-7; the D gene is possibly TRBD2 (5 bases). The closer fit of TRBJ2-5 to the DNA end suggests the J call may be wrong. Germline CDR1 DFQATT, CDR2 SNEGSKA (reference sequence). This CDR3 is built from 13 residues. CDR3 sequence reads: CSAFEGRRKTQYF. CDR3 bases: TGCAGTGCTTTTGAGGGTAGGAGGAAGACCCAGTACTTC.

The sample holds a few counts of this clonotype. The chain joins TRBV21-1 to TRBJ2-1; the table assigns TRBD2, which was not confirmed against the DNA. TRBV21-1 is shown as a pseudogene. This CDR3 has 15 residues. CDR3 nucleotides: TGTGCCAGCAGCAAAGGGCGCCTAGCGGGGGGCGAGCAGTTCTTC. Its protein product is CASSKGRLAGGEQFF.

CDR3 sequence reads: CASSLRGLYNEQYF. The CDR3 region has the DNA TGTGCCAGCAGTTTGCGGGGACTTTACAATGAGCAGTACTTC. The chain has TRBV27 and TRBJ2-7, with a weak D call TRBD2 (6 bases). From germline, CDR1 is MNHEY and CDR2 SMNVEV (reference sequence). The CDR3 runs to 14 residues. V was trimmed by 3 bases and J by 7 bases, leaving 16 bases between them.